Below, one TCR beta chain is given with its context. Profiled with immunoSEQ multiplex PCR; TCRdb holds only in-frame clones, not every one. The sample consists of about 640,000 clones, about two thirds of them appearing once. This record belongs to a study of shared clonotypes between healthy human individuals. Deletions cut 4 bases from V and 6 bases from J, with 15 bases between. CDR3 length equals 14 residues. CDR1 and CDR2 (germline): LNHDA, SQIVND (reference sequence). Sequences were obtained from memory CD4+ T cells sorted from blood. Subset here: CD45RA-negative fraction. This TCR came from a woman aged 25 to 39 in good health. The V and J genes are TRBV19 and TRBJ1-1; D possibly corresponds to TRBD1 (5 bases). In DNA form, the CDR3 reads TGTGCCAGTAGTACAAGTACAGGCAACCCTGAAGCTTTCTTT. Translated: CASSTSTGNPEAFF.